The rows below give T cell receptor beta chains drawn from one sample of a study of cytomegalovirus exposure and HLA in healthy donors. Sequencing used immunoSEQ multiplex PCR; TCRdb keeps in-frame clones, though not all of them. The data hold approximately 160,000 clones, with roughly 70% observed a single time. The sequenced sample was PBMCs. The origin of the receptors is a woman aged 40 to 50 in good health and CMV-seropositive. Both conserved end residues are part of each CDR3. The D gene is left open where the match is weak. Size tells how often a clone was seen (once, few, many) or the class of an expanded clone, and some rows leave it out.

TRBD1,TRBV29-1,TRBJ2-5,.,TGCAGCGTCAAAAGACAGGGCCAGACCCAGTACTTC,CSVKRQGQTQYF
TRBD2,TRBV7-2,TRBJ2-3,.,TGTGCCAGCAGCTTGAGCCCGATAGCGGGAGGTAACACAGATACGCAGTATTTT,CASSLSPIAGGNTDTQYF
TRBD1,TRBV19,TRBJ1-1,.,TGTGCCAGTAGTCCGGCGGGACAGGGAGGAACTGAAGCTTTCTTT,CASSPAGQGGTEAFF
TRBD1,TRBV6-1,TRBJ2-7,.,TGTGCCAGCAGTGAGGGACAGGGGGCGAGCGAGCAGTACTTC,CASSEGQGASEQYF
.,TRBV28,TRBJ1-1,.,TGTGCCAGCAGCCGCCCGGACAGGAACACTGAAGCTTTCTTT,CASSRPDRNTEAFF
TRBD1,TRBV27,TRBJ1-2,.,TGTGCCAGCAGTTCCCAGGGGGGAGGTGATGATGGCTACACCTTC,CASSSQGGGDDGYTF
TRBD2,TRBV15,TRBJ2-1,.,TGTGCCACCAGCAGAGTCCGAAGCAGCGGGACGTACAATGAGCAGTTCTTC,CATSRVRSSGTYNEQFF
TRBD2,TRBV25-1,TRBJ2-2,few,TGTGCCAGCAAAAGTGACCTGGGGGGGTGGATCGGGGAGCTGTTTTTT,CASKSDLGGWIGELFF
.,TRBV18,TRBJ1-3,.,TGTGCCAGCTCACCCGAAAGTTTGACTCGACGGGGAAACACCATATATTTT,CASSPESLTRRGNTIYF
.,TRBV9,TRBJ1-3,.,TGTGCCAGCAGCGTAGAGGGGTCTGGAAACACCATATATTTT,CASSVEGSGNTIYF
TRBD2,TRBV4-3,TRBJ2-3,.,TGCGCCAGCAGCCAAGACAGCGGGGGGAGCACAGATACGCAGTATTTT,CASSQDSGGSTDTQYF
.,TRBV19,TRBJ2-3,once,TGTGCCAGTAGTCCTCCGGGTTCAGATACGCAGTATTTT,CASSPPGSDTQYF
.,TRBV28,TRBJ1-2,.,TGTGCCAGCAGTCTCGGGACATATGGCTACACCTTC,CASSLGTYGYTF
.,TRBV5-1,TRBJ2-2,.,TGCGCCAGCAGCTTAGGAGGGGCGAACACCGGGGAGCTGTTTTTT,CASSLGGANTGELFF